The rows below give T cell receptor beta chains drawn from one sample of a study of CD8 T cells in Susac syndrome. TCRdb reanalysed the immunoSEQ multiplex PCR reads using MiXCR and keeps one entry per CDR3 protein. The data show about 210,000 distinct CDR3 sequences, roughly 96% seen once. The sequenced material came from CD4+ T cells from PBMCs. The source of these receptors is a human donor with multiple sclerosis. Each CDR3 is given with its conserved first and last residue. A D gene is named only where the DNA matches it firmly. Size tells how often a clone was seen (once, few, many) or the class of an expanded clone, and some rows leave it out.

TRBV14	.	.	TRBJ1-1	CASTQTANTEAFF	TGTGCCAGCACCCAAACAGCGAACACTGAAGCTTTCTTT
TRBV27	.	.	TRBJ1-2	CASSVTENYGYTF	TGTGCCAGCAGTGTGACGGAAAACTATGGCTACACCTTC
TRBV30	TRBD2	.	TRBJ2-2	CAWIGTSGNTGELFF	TGTGCCTGGATAGGGACTAGCGGTAACACCGGGGAGCTGTTTTTT
TRBV19	.	.	TRBJ1-6	CASSISAPNNSPLHF	TGTGCCAGTAGTATCTCGGCGCCGAATAATTCACCCCTCCACTTT
TRBV3-1	TRBD2	.	TRBJ2-1	CASSPRTSGTHNEQFF	TGTGCCAGCAGCCCCCGGACTAGCGGGACGCACAATGAGCAGTTCTTC
TRBV21-1	.	.	TRBJ2-1	CASSKGGGSLYNEQFF	TGTGCCAGCAGCAAAGGTGGCGGGAGCCTCTACAATGAGCAGTTCTTC
TRBV9	TRBD2	.	TRBJ2-7	CASSEGGRVLYEQYF	TGTGCCAGCAGCGAGGGAGGGAGAGTGCTCTACGAGCAGTACTTC
TRBV20-1	.	.	TRBJ1-2	CSAGPGSDYGYTF	TGCAGTGCGGGTCCGGGGTCTGACTATGGCTACACCTTC
TRBV5-4	TRBD1	.	TRBJ2-3	CASSFYGTGGTQYF	TGTGCCAGCAGCTTTTACGGGACAGGGGGGACGCAGTATTTT
TRBV3-1	TRBD1	.	TRBJ2-2	CASSQRGQGHTGELFF	TGTGCCAGCAGCCAAAGGGGGCAGGGCCACACCGGGGAGCTGTTTTTT
TRBV23-1	.	.	TRBJ2-5	CASSRQFEGRQETQYF	TGCGCCAGCAGCCGCCAATTCGAAGGTCGCCAAGAGACCCAGTACTTC
TRBV3-1	.	.	TRBJ2-6	CASSQTSGANVLTF	TGTGCCAGCAGCCAAACCTCTGGGGCCAACGTCCTGACTTTC
TRBV27	.	.	TRBJ2-3	CASRYRVPSDTQYF	TGTGCCAGCCGGTACAGGGTACCCTCAGATACGCAGTATTTT
TRBV7-3	TRBD1	.	TRBJ2-1	CASSSQSDRDHEQFF	TGTGCCAGCAGCTCACAATCGGACAGGGATCATGAGCAGTTCTTC
TRBV29-1	.	.	TRBJ2-7	CSSSSGYEQYF	TGCAGCTCTTCGAGCGGGTACGAGCAGTACTTC
TRBV6-5	.	.	TRBJ1-2	CASSYTGLPLGYTF	TGTGCCAGCAGTTACACGGGACTTCCTTTGGGCTACACCTTC
TRBV30	TRBD2	.	TRBJ2-5	CAWNRLAERETQYF	TGTGCCTGGAACCGACTAGCGGAGAGGGAGACCCAGTACTTC
TRBV20-1	.	.	TRBJ1-5	CSAPDGGGQPQHF	TGCAGTGCTCCGGACGGGGGAGGCCAGCCCCAGCATTTT
TRBV3-1	.	.	TRBJ2-7	CASSPGHSISYEQYF	TGTGCCAGCAGCCCGGGACACTCAATCTCCTACGAGCAGTACTTC
TRBV7-9	.	.	TRBJ1-4	CASSEGKGPRDEKLFF	TGTGCCAGCAGCGAGGGGAAGGGTCCCCGGGATGAAAAACTGTTTTTT
TRBV10-3	.	.	TRBJ1-5	CATGAGGANQPQHF	TGTGCCACCGGGGCGGGGGGCGCCAATCAGCCCCAGCATTTT
TRBV5-1	.	once	TRBJ2-7	CASRPVGGSYEQYF	TGCGCCAGCAGACCGGTAGGGGGCTCCTACGAGCAGTACTTC
TRBV3-1	.	.	TRBJ2-7	CASSQVLGIGEQYF	TGTGCCAGCAGCCAAGTCCTCGGCATCGGGGAGCAGTACTTC
TRBV12-3/TRBV12-4	TRBD1	.	TRBJ2-1	CASSSDRGGNNEQFF	TGTGCCAGCAGTTCGGACAGGGGGGGGAACAATGAGCAGTTCTTC
TRBV20-1	.	once	TRBJ2-1	CSAERGVYEQFF	TGCAGTGCCGAGAGGGGAGTTTATGAGCAGTTCTTC
TRBV5-1	TRBD1	once	TRBJ2-1	CASSLLTQGSEQFF	TGCGCCAGCAGCTTGCTGACACAGGGGAGTGAGCAGTTCTTC